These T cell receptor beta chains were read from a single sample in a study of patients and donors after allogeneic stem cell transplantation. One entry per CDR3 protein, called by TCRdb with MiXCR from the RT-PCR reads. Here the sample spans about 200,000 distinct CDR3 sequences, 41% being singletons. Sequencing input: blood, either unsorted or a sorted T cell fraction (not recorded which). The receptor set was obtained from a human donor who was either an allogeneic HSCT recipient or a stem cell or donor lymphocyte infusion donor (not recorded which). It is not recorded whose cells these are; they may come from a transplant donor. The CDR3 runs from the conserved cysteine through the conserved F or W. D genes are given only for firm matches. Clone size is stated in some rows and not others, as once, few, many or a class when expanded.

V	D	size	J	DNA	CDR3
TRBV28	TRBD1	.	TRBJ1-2	TGTGCCAGCAGTTTAGCAACAGGGGATAACTATGGCTACACCTTC	CASSLATGDNYGYTF
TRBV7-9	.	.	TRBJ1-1	TGTGCCGGCAGCGAAGCTTTCTTT	CAGSEAFF
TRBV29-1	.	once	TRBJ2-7	TGCAGCGTTGAGGGGGACTACGAGCAGTACTTC	CSVEGDYEQYF
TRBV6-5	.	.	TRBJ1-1	TGTGCCAGCAGCCAAGTCGGGGGCGGGGACACTGAAGCTTTCTTT	CASSQVGGGDTEAFF
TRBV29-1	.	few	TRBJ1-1	TGCAGCGTTGAAAGACTCATGAACACTGAAGCTTTCTTT	CSVERLMNTEAFF
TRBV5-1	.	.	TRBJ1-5	TGCGCCATCGATGCAGATTCTTATCAGCCCCAGCATTTT	CAIDADSYQPQHF
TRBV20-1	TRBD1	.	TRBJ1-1	TGCAGTGCCGCGGACAGGGTGAAGGCTGAAGCTTTCTTT	CSAADRVKAEAFF
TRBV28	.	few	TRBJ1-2	TGTGCCAGCAGTCCCCAAGGCCGACGGAGCCCTAATTCGAACTATGGCTACACCTTC	CASSPQGRRSPNSNYGYTF
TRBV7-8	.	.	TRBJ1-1	TGTGCCAGCAGCTCACGGACGCCGAACACTGAAGCTTTCTTT	CASSSRTPNTEAFF
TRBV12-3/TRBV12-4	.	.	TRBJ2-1	TGTGCCAGCAGTTTACGCCAGGTGTACAATGAGCAGTTCTTC	CASSLRQVYNEQFF
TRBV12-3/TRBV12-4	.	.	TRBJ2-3	TGTGCCAGCACTCTGGGGCTTGAGGCAGATACGCAGTATTTT	CASTLGLEADTQYF
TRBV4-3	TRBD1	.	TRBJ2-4	TGCGCCAGCAGCCAAGGATCGGAGACAGGGGCCGCAAACATTCAGTACTTC	CASSQGSETGAANIQYF
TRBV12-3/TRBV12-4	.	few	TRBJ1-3	TGTGCCAGCAGTTCCTCGGGGGGAAACACCATATATTTT	CASSSSGGNTIYF
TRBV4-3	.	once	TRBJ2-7	TGCGCCAGCAGCCAAGGGTGGCCCTACGAGCAGTACTTC	CASSQGWPYEQYF
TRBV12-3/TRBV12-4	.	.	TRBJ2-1	TGTGCCAGCAGAGAGGCGGGCTACTCCTACAATGAGCAGTTCTTC	CASREAGYSYNEQFF
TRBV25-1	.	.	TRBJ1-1	TGTGCCAGCAGTGACCCAGCAGGGTACACTGAAGCTTTCTTT	CASSDPAGYTEAFF
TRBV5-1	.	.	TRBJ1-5	TGCGCCAGCAGCTTGGTAACGGGGGGGCCCCAGCATTTT	CASSLVTGGPQHF
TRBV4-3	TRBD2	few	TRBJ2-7	TGCGCCAGCAGCCAAGAGATCGCTAGCGGGAGCAACGAGCAGTACTTC	CASSQEIASGSNEQYF
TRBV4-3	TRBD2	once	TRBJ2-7	TGCGCCAGCAGCCAAAAGTCTCTAGCGGGCGAGCAGTACTTC	CASSQKSLAGEQYF
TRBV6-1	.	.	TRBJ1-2	TGTGCCAGCAGTGAACAAGGGCTTTATGGCTACACCTTC	CASSEQGLYGYTF
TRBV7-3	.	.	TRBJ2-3	TGTGCCAGCAGCTTACTCCCTCCTAGCACAGATACGCAGTATTTT	CASSLLPPSTDTQYF
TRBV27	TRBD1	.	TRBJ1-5	TGTGCCAGCAGTTTGTTGACAGGGTTAGATCAGCCCCAGCATTTT	CASSLLTGLDQPQHF
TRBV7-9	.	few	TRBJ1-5	TGTGCCAGCAGCCCGGACATGTCGGCTCAGCCCCAGCATTTT	CASSPDMSAQPQHF
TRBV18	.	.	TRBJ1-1	TGTGCCAGCTCTAAGGGACCCACGAACACTGAAGCTTTCTTT	CASSKGPTNTEAFF
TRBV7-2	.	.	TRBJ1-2	TGTGCCAGCTTAAATTTTGTAGCTAACTATGGCTACACCTTC	CASLNFVANYGYTF
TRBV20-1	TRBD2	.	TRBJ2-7	TGCAGTGTTCTTAGCGGGAAGACCCACGAGCAGTACTTC	CSVLSGKTHEQYF
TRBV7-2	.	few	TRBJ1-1	TGTGCCAGCAGCTTCAAGGGGAACACTGAAGCTTTCTTT	CASSFKGNTEAFF
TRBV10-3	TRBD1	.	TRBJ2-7	TGTGCCATCAGTGAGGGGGGACAGACCCTCGCCGAGCAGTACTTC	CAISEGGQTLAEQYF
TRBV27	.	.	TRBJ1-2	TGTGCCAGCAGTTTTGACCTTAACTATGGCTACACCTTC	CASSFDLNYGYTF
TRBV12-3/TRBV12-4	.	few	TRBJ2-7	TGTGCCAGCAGTTTCGCTCGGGAGCAGTACTTC	CASSFAREQYF
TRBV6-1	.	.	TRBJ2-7	TGTGCCAGCGAGGACAGAACCTACGAGCAGTACTTC	CASEDRTYEQYF
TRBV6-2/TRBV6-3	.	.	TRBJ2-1	TGTGCCAGCAGTTACTCGGAACTTCCCCCTCCTACCCCGGCGGGGAATGAGCAGTTCTTC	CASSYSELPPPTPAGNEQFF
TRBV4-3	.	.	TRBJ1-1	TGCGCCAGCAGCCAAGATCTCCGGGAAACCATGAACACTGAAGCTTTCTTT	CASSQDLRETMNTEAFF
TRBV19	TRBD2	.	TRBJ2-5	TGTGCCAGTAGTATTGATGCTAGCGGACAAGAGACCCAGTACTTC	CASSIDASGQETQYF
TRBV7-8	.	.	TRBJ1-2	TGTGCCAGCAGCTTAGAGGCGGTCGGACTTAGGGGAGGTGGCTACACCTTC	CASSLEAVGLRGGGYTF
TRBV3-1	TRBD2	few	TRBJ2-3	TGTGCCAGCAGCCAAGGACTAGCCGTAGATACGCAGTATTTT	CASSQGLAVDTQYF
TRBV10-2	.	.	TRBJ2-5	TGCGCCAGCAGTGATTCGACCCAGTACTTC	CASSDSTQYF
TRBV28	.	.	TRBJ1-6	TGTGCCAGCAAGGGAGGAAAATCACCCCTCCACTTT	CASKGGKSPLHF
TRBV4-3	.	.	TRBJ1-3	TGCGCCAGCAGCTGGACAGATAAAAACACCATATATTTT	CASSWTDKNTIYF
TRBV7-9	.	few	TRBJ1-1	TGTGCCAGCAGCGGAGTCCCCCGGGGGGACACTGAAGCTTTCTTT	CASSGVPRGDTEAFF
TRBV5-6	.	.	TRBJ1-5	TGTGCCAGCAGCTTGGGGTGGGATCAGCCCCAGCATTTT	CASSLGWDQPQHF
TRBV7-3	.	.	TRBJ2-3	TGTGCCAGCAGCTTAGCCAGCCGGCGGAACACAGATACGCAGTATTTT	CASSLASRRNTDTQYF
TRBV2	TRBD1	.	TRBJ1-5	TGTGCCAGCAGTGCCGGACAGGGTCAGCCCCAGCATTTT	CASSAGQGQPQHF
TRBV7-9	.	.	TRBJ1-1	TGTGCCAGCAGCTTAGCGGAAGGGACGGAGAACACTGAAGCTTTCTTT	CASSLAEGTENTEAFF
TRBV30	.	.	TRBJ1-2	TGTGCCTGCCAAAGGACTATCTTC	CACQRTIF
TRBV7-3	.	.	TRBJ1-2	TGTGCCAGCAGCTTATTTGGCGGGACTAACTATGGCTACACCTTC	CASSLFGGTNYGYTF
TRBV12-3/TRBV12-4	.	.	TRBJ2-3	TGTGCCAGCAGACGCACAGATACGCAGTATTTT	CASRRTDTQYF
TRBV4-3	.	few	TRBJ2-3	TGCGCCAGCAGCCAAGATCACCGGCAGGCCCCGGATACGCAGTATTTT	CASSQDHRQAPDTQYF
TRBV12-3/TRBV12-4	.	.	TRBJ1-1	TGTGCCAGCATCACCCCCGACGGAGCTTTCTTT	CASITPDGAFF
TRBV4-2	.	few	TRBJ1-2	TGTGCCAGCGCGGAAGGGCCCTATGGCTACACCTTC	CASAEGPYGYTF
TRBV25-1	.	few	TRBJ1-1	TGTGCCAGCAGTGGACGGACAGCTTCTGGAGCTTTCTTT	CASSGRTASGAFF
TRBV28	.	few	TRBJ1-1	TGTGCCAGCAGTGAGATTTTAGTTACAGGGTACACTGAAGCTTTCTTT	CASSEILVTGYTEAFF
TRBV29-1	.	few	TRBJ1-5	TGCAGCGTTTCTCCACAGGGAGGCCAGCCCCAGCATTTT	CSVSPQGGQPQHF
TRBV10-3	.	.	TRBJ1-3	TGTGCCATCAGTGGGAGGGCAGGGACAAGAGACACCATATATTTT	CAISGRAGTRDTIYF
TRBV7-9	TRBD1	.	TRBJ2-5	TGTGCCAGCAGCTCCCCATTGGGACAGCAAGAGACCCAGTACTTC	CASSSPLGQQETQYF